The sample holds a few counts of the clone carrying this TCR beta chain. These data are taken from a study of tumor-infiltrating lymphocytes in localized non-small cell lung cancer. Turning to the study itself: From each patient, both tumor and uninvolved lung, non-adjacent to tumor, were sampled.

Germline V lookup: CDR1 SGHTA, CDR2 FQGNSA. This CDR3 spans 13 amino acids. J lost 5 bases, V lost 5 bases, and 4 bases had no gene match. Here immunoSEQ multiplex PCR was the method, and the copy in TCRdb shows in-frame clones only, minus some. The data show 10,000 to 15,000 clones, with about 76% seen just once and around 16% held by the top ten. Sequenced sample: uninvolved lung tissue not adjacent to the tumor. The sequence derives from a human donor with non-small cell lung cancer. The chain carries TRBV7-2 and TRBJ2-5, with 8 bases identical to TRBD1. CDR3 sequence: CASSLNRGETQYF. The CDR3 nucleotides are TGTGCCAGCAGCCTGAACAGGGGGGAGACCCAGTACTTC.